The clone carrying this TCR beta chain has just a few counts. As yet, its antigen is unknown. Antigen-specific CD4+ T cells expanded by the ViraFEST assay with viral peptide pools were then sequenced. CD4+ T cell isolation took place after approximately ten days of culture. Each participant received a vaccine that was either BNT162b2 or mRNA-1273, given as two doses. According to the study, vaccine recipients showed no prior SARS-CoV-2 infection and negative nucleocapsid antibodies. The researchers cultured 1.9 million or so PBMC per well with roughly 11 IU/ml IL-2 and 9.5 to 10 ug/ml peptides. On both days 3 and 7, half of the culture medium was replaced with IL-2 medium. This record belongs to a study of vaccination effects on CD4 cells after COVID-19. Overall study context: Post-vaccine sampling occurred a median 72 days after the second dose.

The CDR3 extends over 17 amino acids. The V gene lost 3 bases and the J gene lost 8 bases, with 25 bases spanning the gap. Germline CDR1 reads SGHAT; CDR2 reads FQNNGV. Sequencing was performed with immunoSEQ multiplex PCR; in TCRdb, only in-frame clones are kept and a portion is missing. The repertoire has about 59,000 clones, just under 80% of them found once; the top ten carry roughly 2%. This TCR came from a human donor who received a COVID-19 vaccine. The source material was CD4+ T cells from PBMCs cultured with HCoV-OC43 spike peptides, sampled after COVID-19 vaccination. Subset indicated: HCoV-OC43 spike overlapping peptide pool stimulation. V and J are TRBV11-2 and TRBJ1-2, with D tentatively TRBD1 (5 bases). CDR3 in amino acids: CASSFSWQSGRVRGYTF. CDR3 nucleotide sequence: TGTGCCAGCAGCTTTTCTTGGCAATCGGGACGGGTGAGGGGCTACACCTTC. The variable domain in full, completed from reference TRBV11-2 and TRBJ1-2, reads EAGVAQSPRYKIIEKRQSVAFWCNPISGHATLYWYQQILGQGPKLLIQFQNNGVVDDSQLPKDRFSAERLKGVDSTLKIQPAKLEDSAVYLCASSFSWQSGRVRGYTFGSGTRLTVV.